The source of this T cell receptor (beta chain) is a study of shared clonotypes between healthy human individuals. CDR3 length: 14 residues. The germline gives CDR1 MNHNY, CDR2 SVGAGI (reference sequence). V was shortened by 6 bases and J by 0 bases, with 12 bases between the two germline ends. As to this clone: The antigen remains undetermined.

The assay was immunoSEQ multiplex PCR, and TCRdb's table has in-frame clones only and misses some. The sample carries roughly 2.2 million clones, about 92% recorded once. Broader study findings: Between four donors, naive CD4 clonotypes were shared at a level of around 5.1%.

The sequence was collected from a man aged 18 to 30 in good health. Some clones in this sample may be carry-over from other donors' samples. The chain recombines TRBV6-6 with TRBJ2-7; D is undetermined. Sequencing was carried out using naive CD4+ T cells from PBMCs. Sample subset: CD45RA+ positively selected. The CDR3 here is CASSKGRSSYEQYF. CDR3 bases: TGTGCCAGCAGCAAGGGTAGGAGCTCCTACGAGCAGTACTTC.